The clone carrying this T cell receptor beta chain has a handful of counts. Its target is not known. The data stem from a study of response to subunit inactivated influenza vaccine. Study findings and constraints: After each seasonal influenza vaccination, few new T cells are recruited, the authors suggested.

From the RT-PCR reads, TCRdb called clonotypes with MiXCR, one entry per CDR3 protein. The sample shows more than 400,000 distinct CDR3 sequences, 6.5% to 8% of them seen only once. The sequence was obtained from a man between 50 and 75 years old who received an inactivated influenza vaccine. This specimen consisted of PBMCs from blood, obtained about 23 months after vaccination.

CDR3: CAIRSSGGAYGEQFF. The DNA of the CDR3 is TGTGCCATCAGATCTAGCGGGGGGGCTTATGGTGAGCAGTTCTTC. The chain recombines TRBV10-3 with TRBJ2-1; 12 positions match TRBD2. V gave up 6 bases and J gave up 9 bases; unmatched junction bases: 9. Germline lookup yields CDR1 ENHRY and CDR2 SYGVKD. This CDR3 is 15 amino acids long.